These 10 T cell receptor beta chains were sequenced from one sample in a study of cytomegalovirus exposure and HLA in healthy donors. The primer mix had 60 Vbeta and 13 Jbeta primers. The assay was immunoSEQ multiplex PCR, and TCRdb's table has in-frame clones only and misses some. Altogether approximately 110,000 clones are present, about 81% being singletons, with the ten largest covering 1.1%. What was sequenced was PBMCs. These receptors were obtained from a woman in her 30s in good health and CMV-seronegative.

The J gene is TRBJ2-7, the V gene TRBV6-1; a weak D match, TRBD1 (5 bases). The V gene's germline CDR1 is MNHNS and CDR2 SASEGT. Trimming stripped 2 bases from V and 4 bases from J, with 15 bases between. This CDR3 is 15 amino acids long. CDR3 residues: CASSETGPLVYEQYF. For the CDR3, the DNA is TGTGCCAGCAGTGAAACAGGACCCCTTGTTTACGAGCAGTACTTC.

This sequence joins TRBV7-8 and TRBJ2-6, with D possibly TRBD1 on 5 matching bases. V was trimmed by 4 bases and J by 1 base, leaving 11 bases between them. Germline V gene lookup returns CDR1 SGHVS and CDR2 FQNEAQ. The CDR3 is made up of 16 amino acids. CDR3 loop: CASSSVGRSGANVLTF. DNA for the CDR3: TGTGCCAGCAGCTCCGTGGGGCGTTCTGGGGCCAACGTCCTGACTTTC.

The V call is TRBV10-3, the J call TRBJ2-3; 9 bases match TRBD1. Germline CDR1 is ENHRY and CDR2 is SYGVKD. The V and J ends lost 0 bases and 4 bases, in that order; junction bases with no gene match: 2. This CDR3 comprises 15 residues. CDR3 protein: CAISESDRGADTQYF. In nucleotides, the CDR3 is TGTGCCATCAGTGAGTCTGACAGGGGGGCAGATACGCAGTATTTT.

The gene calls are TRBV7-3 and TRBJ2-1; maybe TRBD2 (6 bases). The germline gives CDR1 SGHTA, CDR2 FQGTGA. V was pared by 5 bases and J by 0 bases, with 11 bases between. The CDR3 contains 15 residues. The CDR3 loop is CASSPSGYSYNEQFF. The CDR3 DNA follows: TGTGCCAGCAGCCCAAGCGGGTACTCCTACAATGAGCAGTTCTTC.

As regards this clone: One end of the junction does not line up with germline, which may come from a read error. The chain is built from TRBV7-6 and TRBJ2-2; D may be TRBD1 or TRBD2 (5 bases each). The CDR3 totals 17 residues. CDR1 is SGHVS, CDR2 FNYEAQ, per germline. CDR3 residues: CASNLALRGANTGELFF. The CDR3 coding sequence is TGTGCCAGCAACTTAGCGCTAAGGGGCGCGAACACCGGGGAGCTGTTTTTT.

The chain couples TRBV29-1 to TRBJ2-3; possibly TRBD1 for D (7 bases). Trimming pared 7 bases from V and 4 bases from J, leaving 18 bases between. CDR1 and CDR2 (germline): SQVTM, ANQGSEA. This CDR3 comprises 14 residues. The CDR3 loop reads CSATRGVRADTQYF. CDR3 nucleotides: TGCAGCGCTACCAGGGGGGTGAGAGCAGATACGCAGTATTTT.

The J gene is TRBJ2-2, the V gene TRBV19; TRBD1 agrees at 7 bases. The CDR3 has 15 residues. V was pared by 5 bases and J by 2 bases, with 5 bases of the junction left unmatched. Germline-derived CDR1 and CDR2 are LNHDA and SQIVND (reference sequence). CDR3 sequence reads: CASSERTGNTGELFF. DNA of the CDR3: TGTGCCAGTAGTGAACGGACAGGTAACACCGGGGAGCTGTTTTTT.

CDR3 amino acids: CASKSLGESRYEQFF. CDR3 DNA: TGTGCCAGCAAATCTTTGGGAGAGTCGAGGTATGAGCAGTTCTTC. The chain recombines TRBV6-6 with TRBJ2-1, with D possibly being TRBD2 (5 bases). V dropped 7 bases and J dropped 8 bases, with 21 bases sitting between them. This CDR3 is built from 15 residues. CDR1 is MNHNY, CDR2 SVGAGI, per germline (reference sequence).

The gene calls are TRBV6-6 and TRBJ1-1, with D perhaps matching TRBD1 (6 bases). Between the trimmed V and J ends, which lost 3 bases and 2 bases, there was a span of 16 bases. Per the germline V gene, CDR1 is MNHNY and CDR2 is SVGAGI (reference sequence). CDR3 length: 16 amino acids. The CDR3 DNA reads as TGTGCCAGCAGTTATACCGTGACAGGCGTAAACACTGAAGCTTTCTTT. Its translation: CASSYTVTGVNTEAFF.

The chain has TRBV5-1 and TRBJ2-1; 7 bases are shared with TRBD1. The V gene's germline CDR1 is SGHRS and CDR2 YFSETQ. V lost 0 bases, J lost 3 bases, and 3 bases stayed unmatched. This CDR3 region has 15 residues. The CDR3 nucleotides read TGCGCCAGCAGCTTGGGACAGGGTGACTACAATGAGCAGTTCTTC. This sequence encodes CASSLGQGDYNEQFF.